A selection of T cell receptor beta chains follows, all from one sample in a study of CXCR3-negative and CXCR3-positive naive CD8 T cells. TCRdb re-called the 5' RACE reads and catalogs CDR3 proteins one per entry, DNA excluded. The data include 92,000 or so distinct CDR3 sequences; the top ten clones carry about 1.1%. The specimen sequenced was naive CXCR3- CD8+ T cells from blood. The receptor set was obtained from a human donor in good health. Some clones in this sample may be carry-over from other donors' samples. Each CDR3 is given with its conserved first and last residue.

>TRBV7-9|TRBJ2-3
CASSLQEGGDTQYF
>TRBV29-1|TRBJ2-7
CSVELPGTGEQYEQYF
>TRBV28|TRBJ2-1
CASSLRGLAGVGEQFF
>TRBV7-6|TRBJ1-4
CASSPSGGEKLFF
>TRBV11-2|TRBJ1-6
CASSFGTSDYPLHF
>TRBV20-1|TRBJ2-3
CSASSSSPLVEAQYF
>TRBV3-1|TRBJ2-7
CASSPGGPHSNYEQYF
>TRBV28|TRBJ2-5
CASSPNTGGQETQYF
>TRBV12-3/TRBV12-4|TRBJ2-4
CASSLAGRAKNIQYF
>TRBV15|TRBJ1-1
CATSRTKSPTGGGARAFF
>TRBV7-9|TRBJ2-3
CASSSWTEGIGTDTQYF
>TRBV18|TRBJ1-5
CASSLSGQGRYSNQPQHF
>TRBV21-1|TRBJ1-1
CASSKGWGQATEAFF
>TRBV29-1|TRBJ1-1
CSASQGMGTEAFF
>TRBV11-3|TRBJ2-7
CASSFSGPYEQYF
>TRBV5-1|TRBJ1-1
CASSLEAGVNTEAFF
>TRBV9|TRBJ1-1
CASSEGGNTEAFF
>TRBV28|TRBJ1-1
CASSPRTGGEAFF
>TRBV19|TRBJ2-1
CASSTFHGGASYNEQFF
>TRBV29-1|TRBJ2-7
CSVEEDRDSSYEQYF
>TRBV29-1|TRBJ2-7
CSVETLQDTSEQYF
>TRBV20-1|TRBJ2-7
CSARPNAGTGVSYYEQYF
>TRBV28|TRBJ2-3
CASNTPGTGGVTQYF
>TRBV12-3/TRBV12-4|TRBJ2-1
CASSRGQGIDNEQFF
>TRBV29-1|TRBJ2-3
CSVEDSASTDTQYF
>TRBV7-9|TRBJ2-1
CASIAQPGLAGPRSYNEQFF
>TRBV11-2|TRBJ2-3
CASSLFTSGGDTQYF
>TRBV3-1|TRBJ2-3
CASSEELTDTQYF
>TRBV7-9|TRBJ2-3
CASSLPSTDTQYF
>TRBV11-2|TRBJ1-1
CASSGGTGTEAFF